What follows are 24 T cell receptor beta chains derived from one specimen sequenced in a study of blood T cells in healthy people across ages. Primers used in a second PCR of about 6 to 11 cycles were a sample-barcoded 5' primer and a J-beta primer mix. TCRdb independently ran MiXCR on the 5' RACE reads; one entry per CDR3 protein. The table has 700,000 to 800,000 distinct CDR3 sequences, roughly 47% seen once. What was sequenced was blood. The receptors stem from an older woman in good health.

The chain has TRBV4-1 and TRBJ2-3; 15 bases fit TRBD2. This CDR3 region has 18 residues. J gave up 1 base and V 4 bases, and 6 bases lay outside the gene matches. Germline CDR1 and CDR2: MGHRA and YSYEKL. For the CDR3, the DNA is TGCGCCAGCAGCCGAGGACTAGCGGGGGGGCCGGGCACAGATACGCAGTATTTT. Translated, it gives CASSRGLAGGPGTDTQYF.

The rearrangement joins TRBV7-2 to TRBJ2-5; D is unclear. The DNA matches TRBJ2-7 better at its end, which makes the J call doubtful. This CDR3 spans 15 amino acids. Germline V lookup: CDR1 SGHTA, CDR2 FQGNSA. The CDR3 reads CASQPYKFRSYEQYF. CDR3 coding DNA: TGTGCCAGCCAACCTTATAAGTTCAGGTCCTACGAGCAGTACTTC.

This sequence joins TRBV20-1 and TRBJ2-3; possible D gene TRBD2, 6 bases. The CDR3 covers 17 residues. The V end was cut by 0 bases, the J end by 7 bases, with 23 bases between. In germline, CDR1 is DFQATT, CDR2 SNEGSKA (reference sequence). The CDR3 here is CSAREHWTGDTSNTQYF. DNA for the CDR3: TGCAGTGCTAGAGAGCACTGGACGGGGGATACTTCAAATACGCAGTATTTT.

To note about this clonotype: A read error may explain this, as a much larger clone is one base away. The chain uses TRBV10-3 and TRBJ2-5; D remains unclear. Germline assignment: CDR1 ENHRY and CDR2 SYGVKD. This CDR3 comprises 13 residues. Trimming removed 6 bases at V and 4 bases at J, with 12 bases between. The CDR3 loop is CAIREGTRETQYF. The CDR3 DNA sequence: TGTGCCATCAGGGAAGGAACACGAGAGACCCAGTACTTC.

V usage is TRBV28 and J usage is TRBJ2-3, with D possibly matching TRBD2 (6 bases). The V end was cut by 5 bases, the J end by 5 bases, with 17 bases between. The CDR3 is 15 residues long. The V gene's germline CDR1 is MDHEN and CDR2 SYDVKM. The chain's CDR3 is CASSPPGTGRDTQYF. DNA for the CDR3: TGTGCCAGCAGTCCCCCAGGGACTGGTCGAGATACGCAGTATTTT. The whole variable domain, remainder taken from reference TRBV28 and TRBJ2-3, is DVKVTQSSRYLVKRTGEKVFLECVQDMDHENMFWYRQDPGLGLRLIYFSYDVKMKEKGDIPEGYSVSREKKERFSLILESASTNQTSMYLCASSPPGTGRDTQYFGPGTRLTVL.

This clonotype was seen only a few times. V and J are TRBV4-2 and TRBJ2-7; 7 bases agree with TRBD2. J was trimmed by 7 bases and V by 1 base; bases with no gene match: 13. Germline V gene data show CDR1 as LGHNA and CDR2 as YNFKEQ. The CDR3 has 16 residues. In nucleotides, the CDR3 is TGTGCCAGCAGCCAAGGTTTAGGGACTACCAACGGTGAGCAGTACTTC. Translating it yields CASSQGLGTTNGEQYF.

A few counts support this clonotype. The chain has TRBV6-2 or TRBV6-3 and TRBJ2-1; 7 nucleotides match TRBD1. J lost 1 base, V lost 2 bases, and 5 bases had no gene match. There are 16 residues in the CDR3. CDR1 MNHEY and CDR2 SVGEGT come from the germline V gene. The CDR3 DNA reads TGTGCCAGCAGTTACCCCGACAGGGCTTCCTACAATGAGCAGTTCTTC. The encoded protein is CASSYPDRASYNEQFF.

The genes are TRBV6-4 and TRBJ2-3, with D perhaps matching TRBD2 (6 bases). The V end was cut by 5 bases, the J end by 4 bases, with 13 bases between. The CDR3 is 14 residues long. From germline, CDR1 is MRHNA and CDR2 SNTAGT. CDR3 loop: CASSKRLDADTQYF. The CDR3 region has the DNA TGTGCCAGCAGTAAACGACTAGACGCAGATACGCAGTATTTT.

The genes are TRBV7-9 and TRBJ2-1; TRBD1 aligns across 9 bases. The better agreement between TRBJ2-7 and the DNA end casts doubt on the J call. This CDR3 is built from 16 residues. Germline V gives CDR1 SEHNR, CDR2 FQNEAQ (reference sequence). Written as DNA, the CDR3 is TGTGCCAGCAGCTTAGGGGGACAGGGAGGACGATACGAGCAGTACTTC. This sequence encodes CASSLGGQGGRYEQYF.

This clonotype appeared once. A much larger clone lies a single base off, so this may be a read error. V is TRBV4-1 and J is TRBJ2-5, with 7 bases lining up with TRBD2. The end of the DNA is better explained by TRBJ2-1, so the J call may be wrong. There are 18 residues in the CDR3. Germline values: CDR1 MGHRA, CDR2 YSYEKL. The CDR3 sequence: CASSQSRGSGENQETQFF. The CDR3 DNA follows: TGCGCCAGCAGCCAAAGTCGGGGCAGCGGGGAGAACCAAGAGACCCAGTTCTTC.

This clonotype showed up many times. The chain joins TRBV21-1 to TRBJ1-6; whether TRBD1, the table's D call, matches the DNA was not checked. TRBV21-1 is described as a pseudogene. The CDR3 is 14 residues long. CDR3 residues: CASSRNRVGSPLHF. CDR3 DNA: TGTGCCAGCAGCAGGAACAGGGTGGGTTCACCCCTCCACTTT.

The chain employs TRBV12-3 or TRBV12-4 and TRBJ2-2; tentatively, D is TRBD1 (6 bases). Trimming removed 4 bases at V and 4 bases at J, with 16 bases between. The CDR3 runs to 16 residues. In DNA, the CDR3 is TGTGCCAGCAGTTCTACAGGGAGCCCTATCACCGGGGAGCTGTTTTTT. Translating gives CASSSTGSPITGELFF.

V is TRBV29-1 and J is TRBJ1-4, with TRBD1 as a possible D gene (6 bases). Germline loops: CDR1 SQVTM, CDR2 ANQGSEA. The ends were cut back, 4 bases at V and 8 bases at J, with 17 bases in the middle. This CDR3 region has 14 residues. The CDR3, as DNA: TGCAGCGTTGTCGACAGGTCGGTCGGGGAAAAACTGTTTTTT. It is translated as CSVVDRSVGEKLFF.

This clonotype was counted only a few times. The chain employs TRBV20-1 and TRBJ2-7, with 11 positions matching TRBD2. Germline V lookup: CDR1 DFQATT, CDR2 SNEGSKA (reference sequence). The length of the CDR3 is 14 residues. With V trimmed by 6 bases and J by 3 bases, 7 bases remained unmatched. Written as DNA, the CDR3 is TGCAGTGCGCCTCTAGCGGGAGGCTTCTACGAGCAGTACTTC. This gives the protein CSAPLAGGFYEQYF.

About this clonotype: A much larger clone is a single base away; this may be a read error. The gene calls are TRBV5-1 and TRBJ2-1; 13 bases are a match to TRBD2. Near its end, the DNA agrees better with TRBJ2-7, so the J call may be wrong. The CDR3 sequence is 14 residues long. The germline gives CDR1 SGHRS, CDR2 YFSETQ. CDR3 region: CASSPGLAGQEQYF. The CDR3 nucleotides read TGCGCCAGCAGCCCGGGACTAGCGGGGCAAGAGCAGTACTTC.

This clonotype was detected ten times or more. V and J are TRBV7-3 and TRBJ2-1, with TRBD2 as a possible D gene (6 bases). V was trimmed by 8 bases and J by 6 bases, leaving 11 bases between them. The CDR3 is 12 amino acids. Looked up from germline, CDR1 is SGHTA and CDR2 is FQGTGA. This CDR3 is CASGQTSNEQFF. The CDR3 region has the DNA TGTGCCAGCGGCCAGACTAGCAATGAGCAGTTCTTC. The variable domain in full, completed from reference TRBV7-3 and TRBJ2-1, reads GAGVSQTPSNKVTEKGKYVELRCDPISGHTALYWYRQSLGQGPEFLIYFQGTGAADDSGLPNDRFFAVRPEGSVSTLKIQRTERGDSAVYLCASGQTSNEQFFGPGTRLTVL.

In its sample, this clonotype was seen once. The V gene is TRBV7-3, the J gene TRBJ1-1; D not certain. The CDR3 has 14 residues. Trimming shortened V by 5 bases and J by 0 bases, and 10 bases separated the two germline ends. Germline values: CDR1 SGHTA, CDR2 FQGTGA. CDR3: CASSVAVMNTEAFF. The CDR3 DNA follows: TGTGCCAGCAGCGTGGCGGTCATGAACACTGAAGCTTTCTTT.

The chain combines TRBV3-1 with TRBJ2-5; 7 bases fit TRBD2. The CDR3 loop spans 15 amino acids. The germline V gene encodes CDR1 LGHDT and CDR2 YNNKEL (reference sequence). V lost 4 bases, J lost 2 bases, and 7 bases stayed unmatched. Written as DNA, the CDR3 is TGTGCCAGCAGCCGCCGGGGGGAATTTCAAGAGACCCAGTACTTC. Its protein is CASSRRGEFQETQYF.

This rearrangement joins TRBV5-1 to TRBJ1-5; D perhaps matches TRBD1 (5 bases). Germline CDR1 is SGHRS and CDR2 is YFSETQ. Trimming removed 3 bases at V and 5 bases at J, with 15 bases between. This CDR3 is 15 amino acids long. In DNA form, the CDR3 reads TGCGCCAGCAGCTCCACCGGGACGGGCGATCAGCCCCAGCATTTT. Translated, it gives CASSSTGTGDQPQHF.

Written as DNA, the CDR3 is TGTGCCAGCAGTGATTCTATCCCGGGGGGCTGTGGCTACACCTTC. Its translation is CASSDSIPGGCGYTF. V gene TRBV25-1 combines with J gene TRBJ1-2, with a weak D call TRBD1 (6 bases). Trimming left V 3 bases short and J 7 bases short, with 18 bases between. The germline V gene encodes CDR1 MGHDK and CDR2 SYGVNS. The CDR3 spans 15 residues.

V is TRBV3-1 and J is TRBJ2-5; no clear D gene. The CDR3 is 17 residues long. Germline lookup yields CDR1 LGHDT and CDR2 YNNKEL (reference sequence). V lost 2 bases, J lost 0 bases, and 16 bases lay in between. The CDR3 loop reads CASSQNHQIGYQETQYF. The CDR3 DNA reads TGTGCCAGCAGCCAAAACCACCAGATTGGGTACCAAGAGACCCAGTACTTC.

This clonotype was seen many times. The chain couples TRBV29-1 to TRBJ2-5, with 13 bases that match TRBD2. Germline CDR1 and CDR2: SQVTM and ANQGSEA. This CDR3 is built from 15 residues. Unmatched junction bases numbered 9, after V lost 7 bases and J lost 4 bases. Here the CDR3 reads CSARTSGGFGETQYF. CDR3 nucleotide sequence: TGCAGCGCCCGGACTAGCGGGGGATTTGGAGAGACCCAGTACTTC.

The sample holds a few counts of this clonotype. The chain recombines TRBV18 with TRBJ2-5; 7 bases fit TRBD1. The length of the CDR3 is 14 residues. Unmatched junction bases numbered 5, after V lost 3 bases and J lost 4 bases. Germline V CDR1 and CDR2: KGHSH, LQKENI. The CDR3, as DNA: TGTGCCAGCTCACCCGACAGGGTAGTAGAGACCCAGTACTTC. This encodes CASSPDRVVETQYF.

This clonotype was seen many times. V gene TRBV6-6 combines with J gene TRBJ2-1, with D perhaps TRBD1 (6 bases). Trimming took 7 bases from V and 7 from J, leaving 11 bases between them. This CDR3 region has 12 residues. Per germline, CDR1 MNHNY and CDR2 SVGAGI (reference sequence). CDR3 sequence: CASTTQGNEQFF. The CDR3 nucleotides are TGTGCCAGCACCACACAGGGTAATGAGCAGTTCTTC.